The 14 T cell receptor beta chains reported below all come from one sample, sequenced in a study of blood T cell repertoires in COVID-19. Sequencing was performed with immunoSEQ multiplex PCR; in TCRdb, only in-frame clones are kept and a portion is missing. The repertoire holds 150,000 to 200,000 clones, with around 87% as singletons. Specimen: peripheral blood. These receptors originate from a man younger than 35 with acute or convalescent COVID-19.

The chain uses TRBV5-1 and TRBJ2-4; a possible D gene is TRBD2 (6 bases). This CDR3 spans 16 amino acids. Per germline, CDR1 SGHRS and CDR2 YFSETQ. Between the trimmed V and J ends, which lost 0 bases and 0 bases, there was a span of 10 bases. The CDR3 DNA reads as TGCGCCAGCAGCTTGGAATTAGCGGAAGCCAAAAACATTCAGTACTTC. The encoded protein is CASSLELAEAKNIQYF.

V usage is TRBV5-1 and J usage is TRBJ1-1; D is possibly TRBD1 (6 bases). V lost 3 bases and J lost 1, with 10 bases in between. The CDR3 spans 14 residues. Germline V gene data show CDR1 as SGHRS and CDR2 as YFSETQ. CDR3 loop: CASSWDTSNTEAFF. The CDR3 bases are TGCGCCAGCAGCTGGGACACTTCGAACACTGAAGCTTTCTTT.

The chain carries TRBV11-2 and TRBJ1-6; D may be TRBD1 (5 bases). Trimming removed 0 bases from V and 8 bases from J, with 11 bases in between. The CDR3 has 15 residues. Per germline, CDR1 SGHAT and CDR2 FQNNGV. The CDR3 spells CASSLEGGLDSPLHF. The CDR3 bases are TGTGCCAGCAGCTTAGAGGGGGGGTTGGATTCACCCCTCCACTTT.

The genes are TRBV21-1 and TRBJ1-4; TRBD1, the table's D call, was not compared with the DNA. TRBV21-1 is assigned pseudogene status. The CDR3 has 12 amino acids. The CDR3 nucleotides are TGTGCCAGCAGCAACCCAGATGAAAAACTGTTTTTT. Protein product: CASSNPDEKLFF.

This chain joins TRBV2 and TRBJ2-1; the D gene is possibly TRBD1 (6 bases). CDR1 is SNHLY and CDR2 is FYNNEI in the germline V gene. The V end lost 7 bases, the J end lost 2 bases, and 9 bases lay between the germline ends. The CDR3 length is 13 residues. The DNA of the CDR3 is TGTGCCAGCATGAGGACAGCCTACAATGAGCAGTTCTTC. Translating gives CASMRTAYNEQFF.

The chain uses TRBV18 and TRBJ1-5; TRBD1 is a possible D gene (5 bases). This CDR3 region has 14 residues. The V gene lost 3 bases and the J gene lost 2 bases, with 8 bases spanning the gap. Germline-derived CDR1 and CDR2 are KGHSH and LQKENI. The CDR3 nucleotides are TGTGCCAGCTCACCGTCGGGGGGCAATCAGCCCCAGCATTTT. It yields the protein CASSPSGGNQPQHF.

V and J are TRBV24-1 and TRBJ2-1; no reliable D call. Germline V gene data show CDR1 as KGHDR and CDR2 as SFDVKD. The CDR3 loop spans 13 amino acids. V shed 5 bases and J shed 6 bases, with 10 bases lying between them. CDR3 protein: CATSGYSGNEQFF. The DNA of the CDR3 is TGTGCCACCAGTGGCTACTCCGGCAATGAGCAGTTCTTC.

V and J are TRBV6-5 and TRBJ2-2; tentative D call: TRBD1 (6 bases). CDR3 length: 14 amino acids. V lost 6 bases, J lost 3 bases, and 11 bases lay in between. Germline V CDR1 and CDR2: MNHEY, SVGAGI. CDR3 in DNA: TGTGCCAGCAGATTGGGGGCGGACACCGGGGAGCTGTTTTTT. It yields the protein CASRLGADTGELFF.

The chain carries TRBV6-6 and TRBJ2-6, with a possible D match to TRBD1 (6 bases). Germline lookup yields CDR1 MNHNY and CDR2 SVGAGI (reference sequence). The CDR3 covers 14 residues. V was trimmed by 4 bases and J by 3 bases, leaving 7 bases between them. CDR3 amino acids: CASSLGGGANVLTF. The DNA for the CDR3 is TGTGCCAGCAGTTTAGGGGGTGGGGCCAACGTCCTGACTTTC.

The chain employs TRBV7-3 and TRBJ2-1, with 10 bases fitting TRBD2. The CDR3 runs to 14 residues. J gave up 8 bases and V 5 bases, and 6 bases lay outside the gene matches. Germline CDR1 SGHTA, CDR2 FQGTGA. As DNA, the CDR3 is TGTGCCAGCAGCCGACTAGCGGGTAATGATGAGCAGTTCTTC. Protein: CASSRLAGNDEQFF. The variable domain in full, with the rest retrieved from reference TRBV7-3 and TRBJ2-1, is GAGVSQTPSNKVTEKGKYVELRCDPISGHTALYWYRQSLGQGPEFLIYFQGTGAADDSGLPNDRFFAVRPEGSVSTLKIQRTERGDSAVYLCASSRLAGNDEQFFGPGTRLTVL.

This clone was recorded only once. This chain joins TRBV9 and TRBJ2-1; the match to TRBD2 covers 11 bases. The germline V gene has CDR1 SGDLS and CDR2 YYNGEE. The CDR3 loop spans 18 amino acids. J was trimmed by 0 bases and V by 0 bases; bases with no gene match: 5. CDR3 nucleotide sequence: TGTGCCAGCAGCGTAGCTAGCGGGGGGATTATCTCCTACAATGAGCAGTTCTTC. This gives the protein CASSVASGGIISYNEQFF.

This chain uses TRBV15 with TRBJ2-5; 9 bases line up with TRBD2. The CDR3 runs to 16 residues. The trim removed 0 bases at V and 2 bases at J, leaving 4 bases unmatched. Germline CDR1 reads LNHNV; CDR2 reads YYDKDF (reference sequence). CDR3 nucleotides: TGTGCCACCAGCAGAGAACCAGCGGGGGGACAAGAGACCCAGTACTTC. It codes for CATSREPAGGQETQYF.

This chain joins TRBV30 and TRBJ1-2; D might be TRBD1 (6 bases). Germline CDR1 and CDR2: GTSNPN and SVGIG (reference sequence). V was cut by 1 base and J by 5 bases, with 8 bases left in between. The CDR3 consists of 12 residues. CDR3 in amino acids: CAWSEGGYGYTF. In nucleotides, the CDR3 is TGTGCCTGGAGTGAGGGGGGGTATGGCTACACCTTC.

The chain employs TRBV19 and TRBJ1-5; D call uncertain. This CDR3 is built from 11 residues. Trimming pared 7 bases from V and 7 bases from J, leaving 8 bases between. The germline V gene has CDR1 LNHDA and CDR2 SQIVND (reference sequence). The CDR3 protein is CASTPGQPQHF. The CDR3 DNA reads TGTGCCAGTACCCCAGGACAGCCCCAGCATTTT.